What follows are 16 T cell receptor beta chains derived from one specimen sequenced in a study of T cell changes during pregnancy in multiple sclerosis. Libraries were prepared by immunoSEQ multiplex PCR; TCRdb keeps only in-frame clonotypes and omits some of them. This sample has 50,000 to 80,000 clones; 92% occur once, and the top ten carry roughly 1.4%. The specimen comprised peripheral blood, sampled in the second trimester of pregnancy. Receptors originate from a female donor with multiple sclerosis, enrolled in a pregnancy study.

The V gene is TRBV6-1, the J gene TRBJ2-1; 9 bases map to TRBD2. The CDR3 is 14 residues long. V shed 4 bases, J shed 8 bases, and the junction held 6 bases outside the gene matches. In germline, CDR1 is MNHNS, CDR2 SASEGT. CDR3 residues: CASSVLAGMYEQFF. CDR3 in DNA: TGTGCCAGCAGTGTACTAGCGGGCATGTATGAGCAGTTCTTC.

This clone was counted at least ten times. CDR3 protein: CSVLRGSVEQYF. DNA for the CDR3: TGCAGCGTTCTAAGGGGGTCAGTCGAGCAGTACTTC. The chain carries TRBV29-1 and TRBJ2-7; a possible D gene is TRBD1 (6 bases). V lost 5 bases and J 6 bases, leaving 14 bases between the germline ends. CDR1 and CDR2 from the germline V gene are SQVTM and ANQGSEA. This CDR3 spans 12 amino acids.

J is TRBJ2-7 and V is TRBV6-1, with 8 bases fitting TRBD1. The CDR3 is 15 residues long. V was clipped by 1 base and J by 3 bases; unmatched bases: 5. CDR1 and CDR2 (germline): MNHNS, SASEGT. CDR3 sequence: CASSEVLTGGYEQYF. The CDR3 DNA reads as TGTGCCAGCAGTGAAGTGCTAACAGGGGGCTACGAGCAGTACTTC.

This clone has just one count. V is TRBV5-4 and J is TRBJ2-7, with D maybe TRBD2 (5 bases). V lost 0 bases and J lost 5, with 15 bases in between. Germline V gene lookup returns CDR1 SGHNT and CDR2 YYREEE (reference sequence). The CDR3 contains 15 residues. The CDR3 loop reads CASSLVGSPRDEQYF. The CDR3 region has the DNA TGTGCCAGCAGCTTGGTGGGTAGCCCGAGGGACGAGCAGTACTTC. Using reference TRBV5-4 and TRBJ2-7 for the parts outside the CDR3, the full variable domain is ETGVTQSPTHLIKTRGQQVTLRCSSQSGHNTVSWYQQALGQGPQFIFQYYREEENGRGNFPPRFSGLQFPNYSSELNVNALELDDSALYLCASSLVGSPRDEQYFGPGTRLTVT.

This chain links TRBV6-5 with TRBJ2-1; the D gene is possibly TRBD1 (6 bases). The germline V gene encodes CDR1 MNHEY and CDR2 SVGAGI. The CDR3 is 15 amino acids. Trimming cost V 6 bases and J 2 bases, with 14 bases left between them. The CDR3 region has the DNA TGTGCCAGCAGGGTCTCAGGGGAGCCCTACAATGAGCAGTTCTTC. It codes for CASRVSGEPYNEQFF.

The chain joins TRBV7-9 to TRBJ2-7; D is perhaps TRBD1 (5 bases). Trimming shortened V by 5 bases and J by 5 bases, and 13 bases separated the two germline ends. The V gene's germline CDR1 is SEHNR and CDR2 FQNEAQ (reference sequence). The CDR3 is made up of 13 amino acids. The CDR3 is CASSPTAPHEQYF. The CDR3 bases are TGTGCCAGCAGCCCGACAGCTCCCCACGAGCAGTACTTC.

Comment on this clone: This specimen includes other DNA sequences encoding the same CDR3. CDR3 in amino acids: CASSRLAGGPETQYF. As DNA, the CDR3 is TGTGCCAGTAGCAGACTAGCGGGAGGGCCGGAGACCCAGTACTTC. The rearrangement uses TRBV19 and TRBJ2-5, with 14 bases fitting TRBD2. The trim removed 6 bases at V and 5 bases at J, leaving 5 bases unmatched. CDR3 length: 15 amino acids. Per the germline V gene, CDR1 is LNHDA and CDR2 is SQIVND (reference sequence).

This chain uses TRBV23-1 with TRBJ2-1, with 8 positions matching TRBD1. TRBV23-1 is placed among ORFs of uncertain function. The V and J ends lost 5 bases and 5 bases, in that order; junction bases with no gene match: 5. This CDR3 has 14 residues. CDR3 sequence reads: CASSGQGTNNEQFF. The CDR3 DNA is TGCGCCAGCAGTGGACAGGGTACCAACAATGAGCAGTTCTTC.

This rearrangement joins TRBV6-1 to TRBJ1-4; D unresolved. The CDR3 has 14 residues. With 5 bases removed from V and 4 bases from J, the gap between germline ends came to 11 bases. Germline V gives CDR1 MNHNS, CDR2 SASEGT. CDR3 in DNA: TGTGCCAGCAGTTTGACGGACTTTAATGAAAAACTGTTTTTT. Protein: CASSLTDFNEKLFF.

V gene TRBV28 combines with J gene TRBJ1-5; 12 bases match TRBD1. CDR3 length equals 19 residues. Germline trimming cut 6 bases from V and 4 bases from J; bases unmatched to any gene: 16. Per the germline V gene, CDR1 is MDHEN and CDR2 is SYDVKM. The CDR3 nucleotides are TGTGCCAGCAGAGCCGGGACAGGGGGCCCCGAAGGGTCTAATCAGCCCCAGCATTTT. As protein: CASRAGTGGPEGSNQPQHF.

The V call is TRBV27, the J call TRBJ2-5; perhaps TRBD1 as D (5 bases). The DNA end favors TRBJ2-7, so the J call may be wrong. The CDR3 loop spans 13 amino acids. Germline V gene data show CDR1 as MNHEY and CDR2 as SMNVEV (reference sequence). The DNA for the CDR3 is TGTGCCAGCACTCTTGTTAGGGGTGGCGAGCAGTACTTC. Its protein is CASTLVRGGEQYF.

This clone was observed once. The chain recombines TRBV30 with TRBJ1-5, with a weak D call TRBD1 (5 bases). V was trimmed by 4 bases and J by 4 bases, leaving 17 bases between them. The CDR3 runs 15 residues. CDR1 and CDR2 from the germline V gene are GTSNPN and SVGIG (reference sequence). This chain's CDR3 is CAWTAPGLGNQPQHF. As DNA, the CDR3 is TGTGCCTGGACTGCCCCAGGGTTGGGGAATCAGCCCCAGCATTTT.

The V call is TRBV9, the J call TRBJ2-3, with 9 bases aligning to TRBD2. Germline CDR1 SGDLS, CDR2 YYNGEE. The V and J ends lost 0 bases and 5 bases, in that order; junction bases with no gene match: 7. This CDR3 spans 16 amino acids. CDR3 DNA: TGTGCCAGCAGCGTAGAAGGCGGGAGGGCCCTAGATACGCAGTATTTT. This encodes CASSVEGGRALDTQYF. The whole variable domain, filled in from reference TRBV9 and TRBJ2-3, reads DSGVTQTPKHLITATGQRVTLRCSPRSGDLSVYWYQQSLDQGLQFLIQYYNGEERAKGNILERFSAQQFPDLHSELNLSSLELGDSALYFCASSVEGGRALDTQYFGPGTRLTVL.

CDR3 nucleotide sequence: TGTGCTAGTGGTTCTAGCGGGAGCCCCCCGAAGGGTGAGCAGTTCTTC. The encoded protein is CASGSSGSPPKGEQFF. This chain uses TRBV12-5 with TRBJ2-1; 10 bases agree with TRBD2. The trim removed 4 bases at V and 9 bases at J, leaving 12 bases unmatched. The CDR3 loop spans 16 amino acids. The germline CDR1 and CDR2 sequences are LGHNT and FRNRAP.

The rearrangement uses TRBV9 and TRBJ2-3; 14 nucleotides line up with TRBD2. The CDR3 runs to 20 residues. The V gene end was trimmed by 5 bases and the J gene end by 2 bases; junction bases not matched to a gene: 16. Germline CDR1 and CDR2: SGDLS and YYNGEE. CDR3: CASSRTGLAGVMAATDTQYF. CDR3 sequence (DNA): TGTGCCAGCAGTCGGACGGGACTAGCGGGAGTTATGGCGGCCACAGATACGCAGTATTTT.

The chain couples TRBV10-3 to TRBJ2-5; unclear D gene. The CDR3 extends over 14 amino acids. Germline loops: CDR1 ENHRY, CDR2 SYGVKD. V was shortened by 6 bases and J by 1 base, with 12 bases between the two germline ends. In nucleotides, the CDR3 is TGTGCCATCAGCCCCGGAAGCGTCCAAGAGACCCAGTACTTC. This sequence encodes CAISPGSVQETQYF.